The subject of this entry is one T cell receptor (beta chain). CDR1 SQVTM and CDR2 ANQGSEA come from the germline V gene. Trimming removed 1 base from V and 2 bases from J; junction bases left unmatched: 4. The CDR3 spans 15 residues. Profiling relied on immunoSEQ multiplex PCR, and the TCRdb table lists in-frame clones only, not all of them. This table has 140,000 to 150,000 clones, approximately 90% appearing once. The entry originates in a study of T cell responses to AZD1222 COVID-19 vaccine. The V call is TRBV29-1, the J call TRBJ2-7; TRBD2 agrees at 11 bases. The clonotype originates from an adult who received the AZD1222 COVID-19 vaccine. Here the sequenced sample was peripheral blood, taken 28 days after the second AZD1222 dose. The CDR3 sequence is CSVEATSGNPYEQYF. The CDR3 DNA follows: TGCAGCGTTGAAGCGACTAGCGGGAACCCCTACGAGCAGTACTTC.